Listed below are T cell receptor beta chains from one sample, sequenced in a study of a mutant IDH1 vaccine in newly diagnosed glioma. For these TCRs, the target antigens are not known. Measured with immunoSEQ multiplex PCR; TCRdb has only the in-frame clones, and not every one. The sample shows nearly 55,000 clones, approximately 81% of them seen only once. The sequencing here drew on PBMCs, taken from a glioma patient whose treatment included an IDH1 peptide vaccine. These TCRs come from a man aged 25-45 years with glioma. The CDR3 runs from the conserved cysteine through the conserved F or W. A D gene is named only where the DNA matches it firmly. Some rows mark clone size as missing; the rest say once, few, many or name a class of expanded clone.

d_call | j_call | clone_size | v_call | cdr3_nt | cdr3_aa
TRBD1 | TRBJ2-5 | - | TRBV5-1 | TGCGCCAGCAGCTTGGGCGACAGGGGGAGGCAAGAGACCCAGTACTTC | CASSLGDRGRQETQYF
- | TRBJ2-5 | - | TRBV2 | TGTGCCAGCATGACCAGGTGGCTACAAGAGACCCAGTACTTC | CASMTRWLQETQYF
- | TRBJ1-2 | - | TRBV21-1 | TGTGCCAGCAGCCCGGATCGACAGGGGAAGTGGAACTATGGCTACACCTTC | CASSPDRQGKWNYGYTF
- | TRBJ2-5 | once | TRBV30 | TGTGCCTGGAGTGTACAACTCCAAGAGACCCAGTACTTC | CAWSVQLQETQYF
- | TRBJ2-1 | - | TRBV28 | TGTGCCAGCAGTTTGTTGGGAAAAGGCTCTAATGAGCAGTTCTTC | CASSLLGKGSNEQFF
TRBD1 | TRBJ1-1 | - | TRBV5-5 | TGTGCCAGCAGCTCTAGGACAGGACGGGACACTGAAGCTTTCTTT | CASSSRTGRDTEAFF
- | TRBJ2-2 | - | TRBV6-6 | TGTGCCAGCCGGAGAGGGCAGGCGAACACCGGGGAGCTGTTTTTT | CASRRGQANTGELFF
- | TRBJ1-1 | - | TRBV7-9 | TGTGCCAGCAGCTCCCTGGCCGCCACTGAAGCTTTCTTT | CASSSLAATEAFF
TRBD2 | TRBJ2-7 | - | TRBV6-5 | TGTGCCAGCAGGAGGAGCGGGAGCTCCTACGAGCAGTACTTC | CASRRSGSSYEQYF
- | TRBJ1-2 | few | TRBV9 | TGTGCCAGCAGCGTAGCTCCTCATGGCTACACCTTC | CASSVAPHGYTF
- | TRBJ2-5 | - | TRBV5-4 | TGTGCCAGCAGCTTTATTTCAGGGCGCCAAGAGACCCAGTACTTC | CASSFISGRQETQYF
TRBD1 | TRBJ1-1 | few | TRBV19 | TGTGCCAGTAGTACCGGACAGGGGAGGAGGATGAACACTGAAGCTTTCTTT | CASSTGQGRRMNTEAFF
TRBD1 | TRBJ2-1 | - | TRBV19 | TGTGCCAGTAGTCCTATCCCGGGACAGGGAACGGGTGAGCAGTTCTTC | CASSPIPGQGTGEQFF
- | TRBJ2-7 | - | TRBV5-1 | TGCGCCAGCAGCTTCTATAGCGGTGGCGACGAGCAGTACTTC | CASSFYSGGDEQYF
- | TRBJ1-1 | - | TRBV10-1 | TGCGCCAGCAGTGAGTACCAGGAGGGTGAAGCTTTCTTT | CASSEYQEGEAFF
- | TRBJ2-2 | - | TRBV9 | TGTGCCAGCAGCGTAGCTCGGGCGAACACCGGGGAGCTGTTTTTT | CASSVARANTGELFF